A single T cell receptor (beta chain) is shown here with its context. The primer mix had 60 Vbeta and 13 Jbeta primers. The table came from immunoSEQ multiplex PCR; TCRdb's copy has only in-frame clones and leaves some out. The sample has about 190,000 clones; about four fifths are singletons. The sample comes from a study of cytomegalovirus exposure and HLA in healthy donors. Regarding donors, all were healthy bone marrow donors. CDR3 length: 14 residues. CDR1 is PRHDT, CDR2 FYEKMQ, per germline (reference sequence). Trimming cost V 5 bases and J 5 bases; bases outside gene matches: 8. The chain links TRBV13 to TRBJ2-5; 7 bases are a match to TRBD1. This receptor was taken from a man aged 50-60 years in good health and CMV-seronegative. The sequencing input was PBMCs. The CDR3 DNA follows: TGTGCCAGCAGCATCAACAGGGGTGGGGAGACCCAGTACTTC. Translated: CASSINRGGETQYF.